This TCR beta chain comes out of a study of T cell responses to AZD1222 COVID-19 vaccine. Study background: Investigators merged groups given second doses at roughly 4 or roughly 12 weeks. Overall study findings and caveats: Clonal diversity may have been underestimated in mostly white British donors. Spike-wide coverage was observed for vaccine-associated CD4 TCRs, with dominant responses at 160-218 and 743-854. Only a handful of AZD1222 recipients, roughly six in all, had baseline seropositivity.

Clones were read by immunoSEQ multiplex PCR, and TCRdb kept only the in-frame ones, dropping some. Of around 91,000 clones in the sample, 70% to 90% were seen once. Of note for this clone: The antigen remains unidentified.

In germline, CDR1 is MNHEY, CDR2 SMNVEV (reference sequence). J gave up 5 bases and V 4 bases, and 3 bases lay outside the gene matches. CDR3 length: 13 residues. Sequenced material: peripheral blood, taken on day 0 of AZD1222 vaccination. The chain has TRBV27 and TRBJ2-5; TRBD1 matches 8 bases. This receptor was taken from an adult in good health. In DNA form, the CDR3 reads TGTGCCAGCAGTTCAGGGGGCTGGGAGACCCAGTACTTC. Translation: CASSSGGWETQYF.